This paragraph covers one T cell receptor beta chain sequence. Its specificity is not known. Trimming removed 0 bases from V and 7 bases from J, with 2 bases in between. Germline CDR1 and CDR2: SGDLS and YYNGEE. The CDR3 is made up of 11 amino acids. These data are taken from a study of cytomegalovirus exposure and HLA in healthy donors. Study summary: An earlier analysis identified more than 95 million unique TCR beta sequences in about 179 million T cells. Study outcomes and limitations: Earlier results showed most TCR beta V segments being productive about 87% or about 30% of the time. Some 150 TCR beta chains were listed as cytomegalovirus-associated.

PCR primers comprised 60 Vbeta and 13 Jbeta primers. The protocol was immunoSEQ multiplex PCR, while the TCRdb copy is restricted to in-frame clones and leaves out a portion. The sample shows some 130,000 clones, 75% to 85% of them seen only once. The sequence came from a female donor in good health and CMV-seronegative. The rearrangement links TRBV9 to TRBJ2-1, with no clear D. Sequences were obtained from PBMCs. The chain's CDR3 is CASSVANEQFF. The CDR3 DNA reads TGTGCCAGCAGCGTAGCAAATGAGCAGTTCTTC.